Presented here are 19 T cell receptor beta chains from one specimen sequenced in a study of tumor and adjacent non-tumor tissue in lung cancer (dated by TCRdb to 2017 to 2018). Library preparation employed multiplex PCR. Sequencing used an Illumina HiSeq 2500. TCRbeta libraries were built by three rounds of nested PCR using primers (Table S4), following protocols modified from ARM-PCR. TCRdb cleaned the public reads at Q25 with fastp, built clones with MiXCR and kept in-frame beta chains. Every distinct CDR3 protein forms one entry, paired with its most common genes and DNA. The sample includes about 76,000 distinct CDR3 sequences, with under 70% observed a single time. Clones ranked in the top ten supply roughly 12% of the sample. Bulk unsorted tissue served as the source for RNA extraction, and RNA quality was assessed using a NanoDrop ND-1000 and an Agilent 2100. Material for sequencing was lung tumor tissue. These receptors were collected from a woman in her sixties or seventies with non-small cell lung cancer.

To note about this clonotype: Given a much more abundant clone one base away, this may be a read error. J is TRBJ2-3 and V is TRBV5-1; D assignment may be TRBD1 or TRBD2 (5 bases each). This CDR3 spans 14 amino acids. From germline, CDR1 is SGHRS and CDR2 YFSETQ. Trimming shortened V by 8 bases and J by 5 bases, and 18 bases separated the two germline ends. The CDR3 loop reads CASKTGPDRDTQYF. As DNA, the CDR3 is TGCGCCAGTAAGACGGGACCCGACAGAGATACGCAGTATTTT.

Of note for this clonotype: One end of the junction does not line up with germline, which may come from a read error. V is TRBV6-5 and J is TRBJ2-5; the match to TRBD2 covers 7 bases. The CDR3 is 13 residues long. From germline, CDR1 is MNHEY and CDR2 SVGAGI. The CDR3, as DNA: TGTGGCAGCAGTTACTTGGGGGGGGAGACCCAGCACTTC. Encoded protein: CGSSYLGGETQHF.

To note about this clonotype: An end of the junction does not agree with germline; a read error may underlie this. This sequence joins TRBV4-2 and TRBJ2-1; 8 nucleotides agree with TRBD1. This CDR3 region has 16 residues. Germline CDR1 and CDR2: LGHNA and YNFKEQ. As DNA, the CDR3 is TGTGTCAGCAGCCAGGGAACAGGGGGTACCGACAATGAGCAGTTCTTC. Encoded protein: CVSSQGTGGTDNEQFF.

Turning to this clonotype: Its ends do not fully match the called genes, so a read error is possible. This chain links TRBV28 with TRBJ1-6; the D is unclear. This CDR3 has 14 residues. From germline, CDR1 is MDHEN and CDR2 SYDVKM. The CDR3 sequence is CASSNAEGNPPLHF. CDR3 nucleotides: TGTGCCAGCAGCAACGCAGAGGGTAATCCACCCCTCCACTTT.

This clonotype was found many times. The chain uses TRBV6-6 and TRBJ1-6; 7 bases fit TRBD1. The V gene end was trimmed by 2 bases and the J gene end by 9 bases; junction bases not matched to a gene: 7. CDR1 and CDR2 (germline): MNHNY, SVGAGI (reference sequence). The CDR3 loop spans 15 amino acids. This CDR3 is CASSYDGTDSSPLHF. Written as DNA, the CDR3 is TGTGCCAGCAGTTACGATGGGACAGATAGTTCACCCCTCCACTTT.

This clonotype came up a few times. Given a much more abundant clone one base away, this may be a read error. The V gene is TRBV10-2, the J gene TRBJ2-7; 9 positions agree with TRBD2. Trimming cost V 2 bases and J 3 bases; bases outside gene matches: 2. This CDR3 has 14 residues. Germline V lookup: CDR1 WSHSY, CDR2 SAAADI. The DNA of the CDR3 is TGCGCCAGCAGTGAGGTTAGCGGGAGCTACGAGCAGTACTTC. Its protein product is CASSEVSGSYEQYF.

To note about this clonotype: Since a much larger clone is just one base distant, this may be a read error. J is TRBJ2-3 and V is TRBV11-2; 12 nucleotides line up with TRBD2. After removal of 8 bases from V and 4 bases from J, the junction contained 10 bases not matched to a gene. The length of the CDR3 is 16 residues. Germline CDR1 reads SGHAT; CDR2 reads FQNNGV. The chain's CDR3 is CASYDWTSGKADTQYF. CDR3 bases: TGTGCCAGCTACGATTGGACTAGCGGGAAAGCAGATACGCAGTATTTT. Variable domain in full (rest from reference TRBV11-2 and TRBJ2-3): EAGVAQSPRYKIIEKRQSVAFWCNPISGHATLYWYQQILGQGPKLLIQFQNNGVVDDSQLPKDRFSAERLKGVDSTLKIQPAKLEDSAVYLCASYDWTSGKADTQYFGPGTRLTVL.

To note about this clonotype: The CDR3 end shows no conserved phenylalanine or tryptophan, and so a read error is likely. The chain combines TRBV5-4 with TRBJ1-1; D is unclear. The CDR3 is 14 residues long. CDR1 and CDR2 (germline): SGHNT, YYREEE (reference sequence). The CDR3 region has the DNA TGTGCCAGGAGCTTGTCGGCCCTAAACACTGAAGCTTTCTTA. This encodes CARSLSALNTEAFL.

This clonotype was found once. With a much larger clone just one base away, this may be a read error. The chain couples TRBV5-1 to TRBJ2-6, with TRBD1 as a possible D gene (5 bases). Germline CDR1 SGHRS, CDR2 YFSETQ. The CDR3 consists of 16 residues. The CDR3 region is CASSLREYSGANVLSF. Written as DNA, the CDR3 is TGCGCCAGCAGCTTGCGAGAGTACTCTGGGGCCAACGTCCTGAGTTTC.

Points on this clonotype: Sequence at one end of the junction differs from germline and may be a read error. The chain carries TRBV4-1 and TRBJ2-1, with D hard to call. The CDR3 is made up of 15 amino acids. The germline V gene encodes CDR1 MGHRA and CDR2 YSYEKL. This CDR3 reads CTSSQGQSSYSEQFF. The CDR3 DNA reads TGCACCAGCAGCCAAGGTCAGAGTTCCTACAGTGAGCAGTTCTTC.

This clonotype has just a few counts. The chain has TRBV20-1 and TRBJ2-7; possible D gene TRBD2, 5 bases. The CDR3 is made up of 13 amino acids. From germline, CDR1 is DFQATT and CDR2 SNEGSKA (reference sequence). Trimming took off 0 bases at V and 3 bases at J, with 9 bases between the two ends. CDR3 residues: CSARDTLGYEQYF. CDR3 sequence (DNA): TGCAGTGCTAGAGATACACTAGGCTACGAGCAGTACTTC.

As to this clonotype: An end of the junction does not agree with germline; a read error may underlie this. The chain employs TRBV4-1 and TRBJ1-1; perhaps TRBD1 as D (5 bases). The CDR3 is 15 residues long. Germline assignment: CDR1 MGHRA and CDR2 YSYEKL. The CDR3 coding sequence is TGCGCCAGCAGCCCAACAACAGGTTATCTTACTGGAGCTTTCTTT. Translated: CASSPTTGYLTGAFF.

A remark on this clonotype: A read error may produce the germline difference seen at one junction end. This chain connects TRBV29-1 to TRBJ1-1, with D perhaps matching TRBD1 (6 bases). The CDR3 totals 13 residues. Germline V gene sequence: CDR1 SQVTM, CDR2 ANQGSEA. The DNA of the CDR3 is TGCAGCAGACGGACAGAGCTGAACACTGGAGCTTTCTTT. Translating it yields CSRRTELNTGAFF.

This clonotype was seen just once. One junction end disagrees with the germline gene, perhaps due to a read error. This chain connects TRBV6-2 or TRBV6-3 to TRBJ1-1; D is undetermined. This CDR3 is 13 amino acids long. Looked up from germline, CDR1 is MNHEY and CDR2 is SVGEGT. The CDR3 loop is CASRTNSPLDVFF. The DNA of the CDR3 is TGTGCTAGCAGAACAAACAGTCCCCTGGATGTTTTCTTT.

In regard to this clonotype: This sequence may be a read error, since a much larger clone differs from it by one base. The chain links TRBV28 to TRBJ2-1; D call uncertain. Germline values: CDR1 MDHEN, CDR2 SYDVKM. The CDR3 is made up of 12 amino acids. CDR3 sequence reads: CAISTQVTEQFF. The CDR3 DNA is TGTGCCATCAGTACCCAGGTCACTGAGCAGTTCTTC. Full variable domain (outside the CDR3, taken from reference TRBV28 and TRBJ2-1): DVKVTQSSRYLVKRTGEKVFLECVQDMDHENMFWYRQDPGLGLRLIYFSYDVKMKEKGDIPEGYSVSREKKERFSLILESASTNQTSMYLCAISTQVTEQFFGPGTRLTVL.

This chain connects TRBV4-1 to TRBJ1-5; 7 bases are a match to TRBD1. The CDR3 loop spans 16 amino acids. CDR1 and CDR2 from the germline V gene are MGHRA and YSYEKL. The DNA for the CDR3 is TGCACCGGCAGCCCCGGGGGTAGGGGGCTGGGTCAGCCCCAGCATTTT. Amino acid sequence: CTGSPGGRGLGQPQHF.

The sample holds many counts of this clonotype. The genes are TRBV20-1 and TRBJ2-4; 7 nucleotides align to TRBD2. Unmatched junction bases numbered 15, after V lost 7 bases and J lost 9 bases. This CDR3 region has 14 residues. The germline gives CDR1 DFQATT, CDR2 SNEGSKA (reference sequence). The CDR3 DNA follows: TGCAGTGGAACGCCCGGGACTAAAGGCGGCATTCAGTACTTC. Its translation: CSGTPGTKGGIQYF.

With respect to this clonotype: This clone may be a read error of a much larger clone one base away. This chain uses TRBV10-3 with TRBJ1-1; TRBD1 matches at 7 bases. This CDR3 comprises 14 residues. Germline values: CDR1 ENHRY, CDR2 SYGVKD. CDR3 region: CAISIGQANTGAFF. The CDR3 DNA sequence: TGTGCCATCAGTATTGGACAGGCGAACACTGGAGCTTTCTTT.

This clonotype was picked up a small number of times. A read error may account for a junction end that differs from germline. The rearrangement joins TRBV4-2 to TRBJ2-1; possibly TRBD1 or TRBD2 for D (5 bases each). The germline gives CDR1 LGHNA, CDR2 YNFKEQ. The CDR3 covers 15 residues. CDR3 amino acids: CVSSQRQGVTNEQFF. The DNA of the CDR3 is TGTGTCAGCAGCCAAAGGCAGGGAGTCACCAATGAGCAGTTCTTC.